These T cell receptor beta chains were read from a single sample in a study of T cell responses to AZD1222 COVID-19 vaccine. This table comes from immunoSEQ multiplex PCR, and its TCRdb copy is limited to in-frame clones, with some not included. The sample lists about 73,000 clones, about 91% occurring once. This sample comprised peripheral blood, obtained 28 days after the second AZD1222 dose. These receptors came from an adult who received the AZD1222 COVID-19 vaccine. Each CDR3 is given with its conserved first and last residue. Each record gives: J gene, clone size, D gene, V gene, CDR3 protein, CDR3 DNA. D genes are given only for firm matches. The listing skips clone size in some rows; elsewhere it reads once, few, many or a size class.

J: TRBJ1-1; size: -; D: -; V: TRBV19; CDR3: CASTMGPNTEAFF; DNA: TGTGCCAGTACCATGGGCCCGAACACTGAAGCTTTCTTT
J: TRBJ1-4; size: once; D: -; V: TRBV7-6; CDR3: CASSSSLGQANEKLFF; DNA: TGTGCCAGCAGCTCTTCTTTGGGGCAGGCTAATGAAAAACTGTTTTTT
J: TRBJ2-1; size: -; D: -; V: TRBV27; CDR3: CASSLVAGPPIF; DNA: TGTGCCAGCAGTTTAGTGGCAGGGCCCCCGATCTTC
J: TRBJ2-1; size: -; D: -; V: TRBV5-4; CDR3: CASSLGITGNEQFF; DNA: TGTGCCAGCAGCTTGGGTATAACGGGCAATGAGCAGTTCTTC
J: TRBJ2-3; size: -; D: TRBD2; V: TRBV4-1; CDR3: CASTTKIGTRRTDTQYF; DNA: TGCGCCAGCACCACCAAGATTGGGACTAGGAGGACAGATACGCAGTATTTT
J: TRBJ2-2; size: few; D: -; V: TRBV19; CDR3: CASSSLGGGELFF; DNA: TGTGCCAGTAGCTCGCTCGGGGGCGGGGAGCTGTTTTTT
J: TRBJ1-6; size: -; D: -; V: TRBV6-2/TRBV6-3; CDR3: CASSSLLGNSPLHF; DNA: TGTGCCAGCAGTTCCCTCTTGGGGAATTCACCCCTCCACTTT
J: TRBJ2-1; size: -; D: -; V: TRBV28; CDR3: CASTTQNEQFF; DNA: TGTGCCAGTACTACTCAGAATGAGCAGTTCTTC
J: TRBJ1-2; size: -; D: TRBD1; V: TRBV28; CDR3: CASSNTGGLNYGYTF; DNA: TGTGCCAGCAGTAACACAGGGGGTTTGAACTATGGCTACACCTTC
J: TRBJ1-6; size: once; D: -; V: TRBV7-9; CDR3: CASSATRGRDSPLHF; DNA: TGTGCCAGCAGCGCCACGCGAGGCCGGGATTCACCCCTCCACTTT
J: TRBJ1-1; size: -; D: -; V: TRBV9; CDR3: CASSVEQFTEAFF; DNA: TGTGCCAGCAGCGTAGAACAGTTCACTGAAGCTTTCTTT
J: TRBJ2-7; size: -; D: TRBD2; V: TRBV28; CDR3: CASSFPGGPLLYEQYF; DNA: TGTGCCAGCAGTTTCCCGGGGGGGCCCCTACTCTACGAGCAGTACTTC
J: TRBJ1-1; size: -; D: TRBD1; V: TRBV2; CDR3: CASRGTVLNTEAFF; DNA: TGTGCCAGCAGAGGGACAGTACTGAACACTGAAGCTTTCTTT
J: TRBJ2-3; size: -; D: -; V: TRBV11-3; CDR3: CASSPGQTLASSTDTQYF; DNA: TGTGCCAGCAGCCCCGGACAAACCCTAGCGTCTAGCACAGATACGCAGTATTTT
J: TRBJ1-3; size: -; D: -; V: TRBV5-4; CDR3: CASSFGGYSGNTIYF; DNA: TGTGCCAGCAGCTTTGGTGGCTACTCTGGAAACACCATATATTTT
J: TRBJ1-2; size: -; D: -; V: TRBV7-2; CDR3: CASSSSVGLGYTF; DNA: TGTGCCAGCAGCAGCTCCGTGGGCCTGGGCTACACCTTC
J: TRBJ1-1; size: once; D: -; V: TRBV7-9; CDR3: CASSLGQAFLGTEAFF; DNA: TGTGCCAGCAGCTTAGGACAGGCCTTTTTGGGGACTGAAGCTTTCTTT
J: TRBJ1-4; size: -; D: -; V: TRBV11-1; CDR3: CASSLSGEKLFF; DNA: TGTGCCAGCAGCTTATCGGGTGAAAAACTGTTTTTT
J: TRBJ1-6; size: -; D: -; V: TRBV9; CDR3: CASSVVADNSPLHF; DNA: TGTGCCAGCAGCGTAGTAGCGGACAATTCACCCCTCCACTTT
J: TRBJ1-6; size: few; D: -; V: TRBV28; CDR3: CASSLFLGITHSSYNSPLHF; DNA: TGTGCCAGCAGTTTATTTTTAGGGATTACGCATAGCTCCTATAATTCACCCCTCCACTTT
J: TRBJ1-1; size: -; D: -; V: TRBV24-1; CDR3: CATKKGLNTEAFF; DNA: TGTGCCACGAAGAAGGGCCTGAACACTGAAGCTTTCTTT
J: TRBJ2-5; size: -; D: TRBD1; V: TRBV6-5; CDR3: CASSSQDRGSGETQYF; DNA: TGTGCCAGCAGTTCCCAGGACAGGGGATCTGGAGAGACCCAGTACTTC
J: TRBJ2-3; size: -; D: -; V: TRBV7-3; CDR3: CASSLSGQRTDTQYF; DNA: TGTGCCAGCAGCTTATCCGGACAGCGCACAGATACGCAGTATTTT
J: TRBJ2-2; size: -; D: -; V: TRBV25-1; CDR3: CASTQMMGTGELFF; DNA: TGTGCCAGCACTCAGATGATGGGAACCGGGGAGCTGTTTTTT
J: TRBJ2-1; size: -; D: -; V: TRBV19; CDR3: CASSIDAATGRNEQFF; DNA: TGTGCCAGTAGTATAGATGCAGCTACTGGGCGGAATGAGCAGTTCTTC
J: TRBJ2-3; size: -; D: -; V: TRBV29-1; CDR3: CSALYTDTQYF; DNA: TGCAGCGCCCTATACACAGATACGCAGTATTTT
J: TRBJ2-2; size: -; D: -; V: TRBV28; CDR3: CASSLTTGELFF; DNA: TGTGCCAGCAGCCTCACCACCGGGGAGCTGTTTTTT
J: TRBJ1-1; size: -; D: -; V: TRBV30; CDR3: CAWSTKTGPYTEAFF; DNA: TGTGCCTGGAGCACCAAGACAGGACCTTACACTGAAGCTTTCTTT
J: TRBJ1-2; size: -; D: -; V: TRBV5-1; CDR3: CASSPPGQGLGYGYTF; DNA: TGCGCCAGCAGCCCACCGGGACAAGGGTTGGGCTATGGCTACACCTTC
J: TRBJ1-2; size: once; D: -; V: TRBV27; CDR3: CASSPGPNYGYTF; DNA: TGTGCCAGCAGCCCCGGCCCTAACTATGGCTACACCTTC
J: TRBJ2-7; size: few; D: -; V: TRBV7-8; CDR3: CASSPWGMKGEQYF; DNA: TGTGCCAGCAGCCCATGGGGAATGAAGGGCGAGCAGTACTTC
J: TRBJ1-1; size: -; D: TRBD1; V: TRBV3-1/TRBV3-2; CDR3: CASSQRTGTGRTEAFF; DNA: TGTGCCAGCAGCCAACGTACCGGGACAGGGCGGACTGAAGCTTTCTTT
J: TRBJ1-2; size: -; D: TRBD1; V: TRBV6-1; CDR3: CASSELAPTGSPTTFYGYTF; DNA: TGTGCCAGCAGTGAACTTGCCCCGACAGGGTCGCCGACTACCTTCTATGGCTACACCTTC
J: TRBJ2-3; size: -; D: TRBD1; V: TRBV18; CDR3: CASSPPSGQGMTQYF; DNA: TGTGCCAGCTCACCACCGTCGGGACAGGGAATGACGCAGTATTTT
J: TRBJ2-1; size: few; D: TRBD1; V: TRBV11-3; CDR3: CASSTTGVDEQFF; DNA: TGTGCCAGCAGCACGACAGGGGTCGATGAGCAGTTCTTC
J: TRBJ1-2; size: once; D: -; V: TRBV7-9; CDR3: CASTTTSRVPNYGYTF; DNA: TGTGCCAGCACCACCACTTCGAGAGTACCTAACTATGGCTACACCTTC
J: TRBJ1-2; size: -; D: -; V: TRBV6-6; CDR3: CASSYSDYGYTF; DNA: TGTGCCAGCAGTTACTCAGACTATGGCTACACCTTC